The T cell receptor beta chain under discussion was sequenced for a study of blood T cell repertoires in COVID-19. Study-level information: PBMCs, B-cell-depleted T cells, or T cells were the source of the cDNA or gDNA that made up the material.

Sequencing used immunoSEQ multiplex PCR; TCRdb keeps in-frame clones, though not all of them. The repertoire holds roughly 99,000 clones, with approximately 88% as singletons. The CDR3 extends over 15 amino acids. The V gene's germline CDR1 is SGDLS and CDR2 YYNGEE. J gave up 3 bases and V 0 bases, and 4 bases lay outside the gene matches. The sequence was obtained from a human donor in a cohort sampled during active COVID-19. V is TRBV9 and J is TRBJ2-7; 9 bases align to TRBD2. The sample consisted of peripheral blood. CDR3 coding DNA: TGTGCCAGCAGCGTAGAAGGAGCGGGAGGCTACGAGCAGTACTTC. Translating it yields CASSVEGAGGYEQYF.